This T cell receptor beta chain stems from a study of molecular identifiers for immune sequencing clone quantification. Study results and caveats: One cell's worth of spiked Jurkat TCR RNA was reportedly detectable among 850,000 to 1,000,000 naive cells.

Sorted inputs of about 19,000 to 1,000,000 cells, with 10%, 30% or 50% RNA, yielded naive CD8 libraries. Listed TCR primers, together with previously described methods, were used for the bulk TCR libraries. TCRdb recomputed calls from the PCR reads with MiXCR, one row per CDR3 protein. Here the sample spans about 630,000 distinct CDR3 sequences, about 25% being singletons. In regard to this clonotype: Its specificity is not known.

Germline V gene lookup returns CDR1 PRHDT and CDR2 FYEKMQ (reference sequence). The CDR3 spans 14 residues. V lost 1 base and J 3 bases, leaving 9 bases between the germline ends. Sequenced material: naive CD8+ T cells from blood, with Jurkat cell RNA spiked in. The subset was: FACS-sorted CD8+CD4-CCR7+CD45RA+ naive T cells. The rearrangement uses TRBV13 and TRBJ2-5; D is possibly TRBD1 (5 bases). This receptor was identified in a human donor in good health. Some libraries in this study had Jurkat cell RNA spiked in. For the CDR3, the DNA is TGTGCCAGCAGCTTAGTGACAGATAAAGAGACCCAGTACTTC. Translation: CASSLVTDKETQYF.